Shown below are 19 T cell receptor beta chains from a single sample sequenced in a study of T cell repertoires in cytomegalovirus infection (dated by TCRdb to about 2019). Instrument used: Illumina HiSeq 1500. TCRdb took the public reads, trimmed them with fastp at Q25, ran MiXCR for clone calling and kept in-frame beta chains. One record per CDR3 amino acid sequence lists the most common genes and DNA. The sample table holds over 300,000 distinct CDR3 sequences, of which roughly 9.5% were seen once. The top ten clones comprise about 4.5% of the sample. The sequenced sample consisted of PBMCs. The source of these receptors is a human donor in good health (CMV status not recorded). Some clones in this sample may be carry-over from other donors' samples.

The chain has TRBV4-1 and TRBJ2-5, with a weak D call TRBD2 (5 bases). Germline V gene sequence: CDR1 MGHRA, CDR2 YSYEKL. Trimming removed 2 bases from V and 4 bases from J, with 14 bases in between. This CDR3 comprises 15 residues. CDR3 amino acids: CASSQPIAPRETQYF. CDR3 nucleotide sequence: TGCGCCAGCAGCCAACCTATAGCGCCCCGAGAGACCCAGTACTTC.

This clonotype was detected a few times. The J gene is TRBJ1-4, the V gene TRBV4-2; TRBD1 might be the D (6 bases). Germline CDR1 reads LGHNA; CDR2 reads YNFKEQ. The CDR3 length is 15 residues. Trimming took 4 bases from V and 12 from J, leaving 21 bases between them. CDR3: CASSLSGTQKGELFF. The CDR3 DNA reads as TGTGCCAGCAGCCTGTCCGGGACCCAAAAGGGGGAACTGTTTTTT.

In this sample, this clonotype turned up once. This sequence joins TRBV7-6 and TRBJ2-3, with D hard to call. The germline V gene has CDR1 SGHVS and CDR2 FNYEAQ. The CDR3 length is 14 residues. V was cut by 5 bases and J by 1 base, with 10 bases left in between. In nucleotides, the CDR3 is TGTGCCAGCAGCGGCTCCCTCCGCACAGATACGCAGTATTTT. Residues: CASSGSLRTDTQYF.

The V call is TRBV11-2, the J call TRBJ2-1; D not resolved. The CDR3 extends over 14 amino acids. Per germline, CDR1 SGHAT and CDR2 FQNNGV. Deletions cut 7 bases from V and 7 bases from J, with 17 bases between. DNA of the CDR3: TGTGCCAGCACCCCCCAGATAGGCAATAATGAGCAGTTCTTC. Protein sequence: CASTPQIGNNEQFF.

This clonotype was seen at least ten times. The rearrangement uses TRBV7-8 and TRBJ2-1; possible D gene TRBD2, 6 bases. This CDR3 region has 15 residues. V lost 5 bases to trimming and J lost 6 bases, with 17 bases between them. Germline V gene data show CDR1 as SGHVS and CDR2 as FQNEAQ. DNA for the CDR3: TGTGCCAGCAGCCCTCCCGGGACTTATCGCAATGAGCAGTTCTTC. Translation gives CASSPPGTYRNEQFF.

This clonotype was detected ten times or more. Written as DNA, the CDR3 is TGTGCCAGCAGCTTAGCGGGCGGGATTAACCAGTTCTTC. Its protein is CASSLAGGINQFF. The chain employs TRBV7-2 and TRBJ2-1, with D maybe TRBD2 (6 bases). The V end was cut by 0 bases, the J end by 13 bases, with 13 bases between. This CDR3 region has 13 residues. Germline V gene sequence: CDR1 SGHTA, CDR2 FQGNSA.

This clonotype was picked up a small number of times. The chain is built from TRBV4-2 and TRBJ2-3; D remains unclear. The germline V gene encodes CDR1 LGHNA and CDR2 YNFKEQ. The CDR3 runs to 13 residues. Trimming took off 3 bases at V and 0 bases at J, with 4 bases between the two ends. As DNA, the CDR3 is TGTGCCAGCAGCCATTCTAGCACAGATACGCAGTATTTT. Its protein product is CASSHSSTDTQYF.

This clonotype showed up just a few times. The chain couples TRBV6-6 to TRBJ1-3; 9 positions agree with TRBD1. Germline V gene sequence: CDR1 MNHNY, CDR2 SVGAGI (reference sequence). This CDR3 has 17 residues. V shed 0 bases and J 4 bases; nucleotides not matched to a gene: 7. The DNA for the CDR3 is TGTGCCAGCAGTTACTCCCTCGGACAGGGGATAGGAAACACCATATATTTT. Its protein is CASSYSLGQGIGNTIYF.

This clonotype was picked up a small number of times. The J gene is TRBJ1-5, the V gene TRBV12-3 or TRBV12-4; perhaps TRBD1 as D (6 bases). CDR3 length equals 14 residues. V was clipped by 8 bases and J by 5 bases, with 16 bases between them. CDR3: CASLIAGADQPQHF. In DNA form, the CDR3 reads TGTGCCAGCCTCATTGCGGGGGCCGATCAGCCCCAGCATTTT.

This clonotype was recorded many times. The chain employs TRBV7-9 and TRBJ2-7, with 8 bases matching TRBD2. The CDR3 covers 14 residues. The germline CDR1 and CDR2 sequences are SEHNR and FQNEAQ (reference sequence). V dropped 6 bases and J dropped 6; count of bases not matched to a gene: 10. The CDR3 here is CASRLTSASSEQYF. CDR3 coding DNA: TGTGCCAGCAGATTGACTAGCGCCAGCTCCGAGCAGTACTTC.

This clonotype was observed at least ten times. The gene calls are TRBV5-4 and TRBJ1-1, with 8 nucleotides matching TRBD1. The CDR3 runs to 14 residues. Germline V gene data show CDR1 as SGHNT and CDR2 as YYREEE (reference sequence). Losses at the gene ends were 4 bases for V and 1 base for J; bases not matched to a gene: 3. The CDR3 spells CASSLDRENTEAFF. As DNA, the CDR3 is TGTGCCAGCAGCCTGGACAGGGAGAACACTGAAGCTTTCTTT.

This clonotype was counted at least ten times. This rearrangement joins TRBV28 to TRBJ1-5, with a possible D match to TRBD1 (6 bases). This CDR3 is built from 14 residues. Germline V lookup: CDR1 MDHEN, CDR2 SYDVKM. V was clipped by 8 bases and J by 3 bases, with 14 bases between them. The CDR3: CASQGGLANQPQHF. In DNA, the CDR3 is TGTGCCAGCCAAGGGGGTTTGGCCAATCAGCCCCAGCATTTT.

This clonotype was observed a few times. The chain combines TRBV7-9 with TRBJ2-5; TRBD2 agrees at 7 bases. Per germline, CDR1 SEHNR and CDR2 FQNEAQ (reference sequence). The CDR3 spans 16 residues. J lost 7 bases, V lost 5 bases, and 16 bases had no gene match. CDR3 amino acids: CASSTGAGRRFGTQYF. CDR3 DNA sequence: TGTGCCAGCAGCACGGGTGCCGGGAGGAGGTTCGGGACCCAGTACTTC.

V gene TRBV18 combines with J gene TRBJ2-7; 8 bases match TRBD2. The V gene's germline CDR1 is KGHSH and CDR2 LQKENI. Trimming cost V 0 bases and J 2 bases; bases outside gene matches: 6. There are 16 residues in the CDR3. The CDR3 DNA reads as TGTGCCAGCTCACCACCGTCTCGGGGGGGGGCCTACGAGCAGTACTTC. Amino acid sequence: CASSPPSRGGAYEQYF.

Only a few counts were recorded for this clonotype. This chain joins TRBV5-4 and TRBJ2-5, with a weak D call TRBD2 (5 bases). The V end was cut by 7 bases, the J end by 7 bases, with 14 bases between. CDR3 length: 12 amino acids. Germline CDR1 is SGHNT and CDR2 is YYREEE (reference sequence). The CDR3 DNA sequence: TGTGCCAGCGGTGTTACTGCGGGGACCCAGTACTTC. Translating gives CASGVTAGTQYF.

The J gene is TRBJ2-7, the V gene TRBV14; 10 bases agree with TRBD2. Looked up from germline, CDR1 is SGHDN and CDR2 is FVKESK. The CDR3 length is 13 residues. J lost 6 bases, V lost 4 bases, and 3 bases had no gene match. The CDR3: CASSPSGRVEQYF. The CDR3 DNA reads TGTGCCAGCAGCCCAAGCGGGAGGGTCGAGCAGTACTTC.

This clonotype was seen more than once but under ten times. The CDR3 protein is CASTGTPSTGELFF. The CDR3 DNA reads as TGCGCCAGCACCGGGACCCCGAGCACCGGGGAGCTGTTTTTT. The rearrangement links TRBV5-1 to TRBJ2-2; D assignment may be TRBD1 or TRBD2 (5 bases each). V was shortened by 6 bases and J by 4 bases, with 13 bases between the two germline ends. Germline V lookup: CDR1 SGHRS, CDR2 YFSETQ. The CDR3 is made up of 14 amino acids.

This clonotype has ten or more counts. The chain recombines TRBV12-3 or TRBV12-4 with TRBJ1-5; TRBD1 agrees at 7 bases. The CDR3 runs 13 residues. V trimming: 4 bases; J trimming: 4 bases; junction bases outside the gene matches: 1. This CDR3 is CASSWDRNQPQHF. For the CDR3, the DNA is TGTGCCAGCAGTTGGGACAGAAATCAGCCCCAGCATTTT.

This clonotype has at least ten counts. The chain uses TRBV28 and TRBJ1-2; D not resolved. Trimming cost V 9 bases and J 4 bases, with 18 bases left between them. CDR1 is MDHEN, CDR2 SYDVKM, per germline. This CDR3 region has 14 residues. In nucleotides, the CDR3 is TGTGCCAGTTTCCCCGGGAAGAGTACCTATGGCTACACCTTC. Protein sequence: CASFPGKSTYGYTF.